The 6 T cell receptor beta chains presented below share a single source sample, sequenced in a study of graft-versus-host responses after intestinal transplantation. These receptors' targets are unknown. Method: immunoSEQ multiplex PCR; TCRdb's copy keeps in-frame clones and lacks some. The top ten clones hold roughly a sixth of a sample with just under 90,000 clones, around 86% of them seen once. The sample in question was unstimulated CD8+ T cells sorted from spleen or lymph node cells, obtained before intestinal transplant. The receptors were sampled from a human donor who received an intestinal transplant.

The chain links TRBV6-5 to TRBJ2-7; D is unclear. Germline CDR1 MNHEY, CDR2 SVGAGI. This CDR3 has 14 residues. V dropped 4 bases and J dropped 1 base, with 11 bases sitting between them. CDR3 bases: TGTGCCAGCAGTTCCGGACGGTATTCCTACGAGCAGTACTTC. It codes for CASSSGRYSYEQYF.

J is TRBJ2-1 and V is TRBV19; D might be TRBD1 or TRBD2, each matching 5 bases. CDR1 and CDR2 (germline): LNHDA, SQIVND (reference sequence). CDR3 length: 15 residues. The V end lost 1 base, the J end lost 0 bases, and 7 bases lay between the germline ends. CDR3 protein: CASSIGGGSYNEQFF. The CDR3 bases are TGTGCCAGTAGTATAGGTGGGGGCTCCTACAATGAGCAGTTCTTC.

The CDR3: CASSLLGVSSYEQYF. The CDR3, as DNA: TGTGCCAGCAGTTTGTTAGGGGTTAGCTCCTACGAGCAGTACTTC. The chain employs TRBV28 and TRBJ2-7, with D possibly matching TRBD1 (5 bases). Trimming cost V 3 bases and J 0 bases, with 12 bases left between them. This CDR3 contains 15 residues. CDR1 MDHEN and CDR2 SYDVKM come from the germline V gene.

The CDR3 region is CASSDDREPYEQYF. CDR3 bases: TGTGCCAGCTCAGATGACAGGGAACCCTACGAGCAGTACTTC. V and J are TRBV18 and TRBJ2-7; 7 nucleotides align to TRBD1. J gave up 2 bases and V 5 bases, and 6 bases lay outside the gene matches. The CDR3 spans 14 residues. Germline values: CDR1 KGHSH, CDR2 LQKENI.

V is TRBV7-9 and J is TRBJ2-6; D perhaps matches TRBD2 (6 bases). The V gene's germline CDR1 is SEHNR and CDR2 FQNEAQ (reference sequence). This CDR3 is built from 17 residues. Trimming took off 1 base at V and 0 bases at J, with 10 bases between the two ends. CDR3 protein: CASSLVEGFSGANVLTF. CDR3 bases: TGTGCCAGCAGCTTAGTGGAGGGTTTCTCTGGGGCCAACGTCCTGACTTTC.

The chain combines TRBV5-6 with TRBJ2-5; tentatively, D is TRBD1 (8 bases). Germline CDR1 is SGHDT and CDR2 is YYEEEE. V lost 1 base to trimming and J lost 3 bases, with 10 bases between them. This CDR3 spans 14 amino acids. CDR3 sequence: CASSLTGGEETQYF. The CDR3 DNA follows: TGTGCCAGCAGCTTGACAGGGGGGGAAGAGACCCAGTACTTC.